Each of the 32 T cell receptor beta chains below was sequenced from the same sample in a study of patients and donors after allogeneic stem cell transplantation. Each CDR3 protein is one row after TCRdb ran MiXCR on the RT-PCR reads. The table lists about a million distinct CDR3 sequences, about a sixth of them singletons. Material: blood, either unsorted or a sorted T cell fraction (not recorded which). These receptors came from a human donor who was either an allogeneic HSCT recipient or a stem cell or donor lymphocyte infusion donor (not recorded which). It is not recorded whose cells these are; they may come from a transplant donor.

This clonotype was detected many times. The rearrangement joins TRBV29-1 to TRBJ2-3; maybe TRBD2 (6 bases). Trimming cost V 6 bases and J 1 base, with 8 bases left between them. Per the germline V gene, CDR1 is SQVTM and CDR2 is ANQGSEA. This CDR3 has 12 residues. CDR3 sequence reads: CSVGTGTDTQYF. CDR3 coding DNA: TGCAGCGTCGGGACTGGCACAGATACGCAGTATTTT.

This clonotype was seen only a few times. The CDR3 nucleotides read TGTGCCAGCAGCCCCCGTAGGCTTCTATACGAGCAGTACTTC. Translation gives CASSPRRLLYEQYF. J is TRBJ2-7 and V is TRBV7-8; D is ambiguous. This CDR3 spans 14 amino acids. Deletions cut 5 bases from V and 4 bases from J, with 15 bases between. The germline CDR1 and CDR2 sequences are SGHVS and FQNEAQ.

This chain joins TRBV5-1 and TRBJ2-2; D remains unclear. The CDR3 loop spans 14 amino acids. Germline-derived CDR1 and CDR2 are SGHRS and YFSETQ. Trimming took 7 bases from V and 4 from J, leaving 14 bases between them. The CDR3 spells CASASWVGTGELFF. CDR3 nucleotide sequence: TGCGCCAGCGCCTCGTGGGTGGGCACCGGGGAGCTGTTTTTT. Full variable domain (outside the CDR3, taken from reference TRBV5-1 and TRBJ2-2): KAGVTQTPRYLIKTRGQQVTLSCSPISGHRSVSWYQQTPGQGLQFLFEYFSETQRNKGNFPGRFSGRQFSNSRSEMNVSTLELGDSALYLCASASWVGTGELFFGEGSRLTVL.

The rearrangement joins TRBV5-1 to TRBJ2-2, with 10 bases fitting TRBD2. CDR1 SGHRS and CDR2 YFSETQ come from the germline V gene. There are 14 residues in the CDR3. V trimming: 9 bases; J trimming: 5 bases; junction bases outside the gene matches: 7. The CDR3 here is CATQVAGGTGELFF. DNA for the CDR3: TGCGCCACTCAAGTAGCGGGAGGAACCGGGGAGCTGTTTTTT.

This chain links TRBV6-5 with TRBJ2-7, with 8 bases matching TRBD1. Looked up from germline, CDR1 is MNHEY and CDR2 is SVGAGI. This CDR3 comprises 18 residues. J was trimmed by 0 bases and V by 4 bases; bases with no gene match: 14. The DNA of the CDR3 is TGTGCCAGCAGTTTACGACCGGGACAGGTCCCGAGCTCCTACGAGCAGTACTTC. Encoded protein: CASSLRPGQVPSSYEQYF.

The chain joins TRBV3-1 to TRBJ1-1; 8 bases are shared with TRBD1. CDR3 length equals 16 residues. Germline V gives CDR1 LGHDT, CDR2 YNNKEL (reference sequence). Unmatched junction bases numbered 10, after V lost 5 bases and J lost 2 bases. CDR3 sequence (DNA): TGTGCCAGCAGCTCGCGAATGACAGGGGTAAACACTGAAGCTTTCTTT. Translating gives CASSSRMTGVNTEAFF. Looking up the rest from reference TRBV3-1 and TRBJ1-1 gives the full variable domain: DTAVSQTPKYLVTQMGNDKSIKCEQNLGHDTMYWYKQDSKKFLKIMFSYNNKELIINETVPNRFSPKSPDKAHLNLHINSLELGDSAVYFCASSSRMTGVNTEAFFGQGTRLTVV.

This clonotype has only a few counts. The chain has TRBV10-3 and TRBJ2-2; possible D gene TRBD1, 6 bases. The CDR3 covers 15 residues. V was cut by 10 bases and J by 1 base, with 16 bases left in between. CDR1 and CDR2 (germline): ENHRY, SYGVKD. Written as DNA, the CDR3 is TGTGCCAGTACCAGAGGGGGACAGAACACCGGGGAGCTGTTTTTT. Protein sequence: CASTRGGQNTGELFF.

V usage is TRBV3-1 and J usage is TRBJ2-5; 7 nucleotides line up with TRBD1. The CDR3 runs 16 residues. The junction had 9 bases not matched to a gene; V was cut back by 0 bases and J by 5 bases. CDR1 and CDR2 (germline): LGHDT, YNNKEL (reference sequence). The DNA for the CDR3 is TGTGCCAGCAGCCAAGAGGCGACAGGGACGGGCGAGACCCAGTACTTC. As protein: CASSQEATGTGETQYF.

The rearrangement uses TRBV20-1 and TRBJ1-1, with D perhaps TRBD1 (5 bases). The germline CDR1 and CDR2 sequences are DFQATT and SNEGSKA (reference sequence). The CDR3 covers 13 residues. The CDR3 DNA is TGCAGCGCAAACCCAGGGATGAACACTGAAGCTTTCTTT. Protein product: CSANPGMNTEAFF.

The chain carries TRBV5-1 and TRBJ2-7; TRBD1 might be the D (7 bases). CDR3 length: 18 residues. Germline V gene lookup returns CDR1 SGHRS and CDR2 YFSETQ. Trimming left V 0 bases short and J 2 bases short, with 21 bases between. The CDR3 sequence is CASSLGRGGRGRAYEQYF. Here the CDR3 DNA reads TGCGCCAGCAGCTTGGGACGAGGGGGCCGGGGGAGAGCCTACGAGCAGTACTTC. The full variable domain, rest sourced from reference TRBV5-1 and TRBJ2-7, is KAGVTQTPRYLIKTRGQQVTLSCSPISGHRSVSWYQQTPGQGLQFLFEYFSETQRNKGNFPGRFSGRQFSNSRSEMNVSTLELGDSALYLCASSLGRGGRGRAYEQYFGPGTRLTVT.

This clonotype was counted at least ten times. CDR3 bases: TGCAGCGTTAGGCGGGACCGCCAAACCGAGTACTTC. It encodes CSVRRDRQTEYF. The chain links TRBV29-1 to TRBJ2-5; weak D call: TRBD2 (6 bases). The germline V gene has CDR1 SQVTM and CDR2 ANQGSEA. CDR3 length equals 12 residues. V lost 5 bases to trimming and J lost 12 bases, with 19 bases between them.

In its sample, this clonotype was seen a few times. The chain combines TRBV20-1 with TRBJ1-4; D remains unclear. The CDR3 contains 13 residues. Germline CDR1 reads DFQATT; CDR2 reads SNEGSKA (reference sequence). Trimming cost V 5 bases and J 4 bases, with 11 bases left between them. CDR3 nucleotides: TGCAGTGCTGGAAGGACCGGTAATGAAAAACTGTTTTTT. This codes for CSAGRTGNEKLFF.

This sequence joins TRBV7-2 and TRBJ2-3; 11 bases are a match to TRBD1. J lost 3 bases, V lost 1 base, and 3 bases had no gene match. The CDR3 is made up of 16 amino acids. Germline CDR1 and CDR2: SGHTA and FQGNSA. CDR3 sequence reads: CASSLGGTGGTDTQYF. DNA for the CDR3: TGTGCCAGCAGCTTAGGGGGGACAGGGGGAACAGATACGCAGTATTTT.

This clonotype was picked up one time. An end of the junction differs from the germline gene, which may be a read error. V is TRBV3-1 and J is TRBJ2-2, with 7 positions matching TRBD1. The length of the CDR3 is 17 residues. In germline, CDR1 is LGHDT, CDR2 YNNKEL (reference sequence). CDR3 residues: CASSHRPGQPNTGELVF. CDR3 DNA: TGTGCCAGCAGCCACCGACCGGGACAGCCGAACACCGGGGAGCTGGTTTTT.

The J gene is TRBJ2-1, the V gene TRBV29-1; D is unresolved. Germline loops: CDR1 SQVTM, CDR2 ANQGSEA. The length of the CDR3 is 12 residues. V was trimmed by 3 bases and J by 12 bases, leaving 15 bases between them. CDR3 protein: CSVDYSGWWQFF. CDR3 nucleotides: TGCAGCGTTGATTATTCAGGTTGGTGGCAGTTCTTC.

This clonotype was detected a few times. The chain carries TRBV5-1 and TRBJ2-7; D is uncertain. Germline V CDR1 and CDR2: SGHRS, YFSETQ. Trimming left V 3 bases short and J 5 bases short, with 6 bases between. The CDR3 consists of 11 residues. The CDR3 sequence: CASSWRDEQYF. CDR3 nucleotide sequence: TGCGCCAGCAGCTGGCGTGACGAGCAGTACTTC.

This clonotype was counted a few times. The rearrangement joins TRBV29-1 to TRBJ1-1; TRBD1 is a possible D gene (5 bases). Germline V gives CDR1 SQVTM, CDR2 ANQGSEA. Trimming took off 7 bases at V and 2 bases at J, with 17 bases between the two ends. The CDR3 sequence is 14 residues long. For the CDR3, the DNA is TGCAGCGCCCAACGGGGAGGGACCAACACTGAAGCTTTCTTT. Residues: CSAQRGGTNTEAFF.

The chain employs TRBV5-1 and TRBJ1-2; 7 bases are a match to TRBD1. Losses at the gene ends were 2 bases for V and 5 bases for J; bases not matched to a gene: 15. CDR3 size: 17 residues. CDR1 is SGHRS and CDR2 is YFSETQ in the germline V gene. The CDR3 nucleotides read TGCGCCAGCAGCTTAGGAGACAGGGACAGAAGCCCGTATGGCTACACCTTC. This sequence encodes CASSLGDRDRSPYGYTF.

V and J are TRBV19 and TRBJ1-2; D ambiguous. The CDR3 contains 8 residues. Per the germline V gene, CDR1 is LNHDA and CDR2 is SQIVND (reference sequence). CDR3 amino acids: CGDYGYTF. CDR3 DNA sequence: TGTGGAGATTATGGCTACACCTTC. Complete variable domain (other parts from reference TRBV19 and TRBJ1-2): DGGITQSPKYLFRKEGQNVTLSCEQNLNHDAMYWYRQDPGQGLRLIYYSQIVNDFQKGDIAEGYSVSREKKESFPLTVTSAQKNPTAFYLCGDYGYTFGSGTRLTVV.

The chain uses TRBV15 and TRBJ1-5; D gene ambiguous. V was clipped by 8 bases and J by 1 base, with 15 bases between them. Germline V gene lookup returns CDR1 LNHNV and CDR2 YYDKDF (reference sequence). CDR3 length: 15 residues. The CDR3 nucleotides read TGTGCCACCGCTAGGTTAGGAGGGAGCAATCAGCCCCAGCATTTT. This encodes CATARLGGSNQPQHF.

This clonotype was detected many times. The rearrangement links TRBV11-2 to TRBJ2-2; 9 positions match TRBD1. The CDR3 totals 17 residues. The V segment lost 5 bases and the J segment 7 bases; nucleotides outside the gene matches: 14. Germline CDR1 SGHAT, CDR2 FQNNGV. CDR3 sequence: CASSKSGTGSGSGELFF. The CDR3 nucleotides are TGTGCCAGCAGCAAGTCCGGGACAGGGAGTGGAAGCGGGGAGCTGTTTTTT.

This clonotype was seen a handful of times. The V gene is TRBV29-1, the J gene TRBJ1-1; 8 positions match TRBD1. V dropped 7 bases and J dropped 4; count of bases not matched to a gene: 11. CDR1 is SQVTM and CDR2 is ANQGSEA in the germline V gene. The CDR3 runs to 14 residues. The CDR3: CSARLDRGGTEAFF. The CDR3 region has the DNA TGCAGCGCCCGATTAGACAGGGGCGGCACTGAAGCTTTCTTT.

The chain uses TRBV29-1 and TRBJ1-6; D remains ambiguous. The CDR3 is 13 residues long. Germline-derived CDR1 and CDR2 are SQVTM and ANQGSEA. V was clipped by 8 bases and J by 5 bases, with 13 bases between them. The CDR3 DNA reads as TGCAGCTCCCGGACGGACGATAATTCACCCCTCCACTTT. This translates into CSSRTDDNSPLHF.

The V and J genes are TRBV9 and TRBJ2-6; 7 nucleotides align to TRBD1. J was trimmed by 1 base and V by 1 base; bases with no gene match: 5. This CDR3 is 17 amino acids long. Germline V gene sequence: CDR1 SGDLS, CDR2 YYNGEE. DNA of the CDR3: TGTGCCAGCAGCGTAACGACAGGGCCTTCTGGGGCCAACGTCCTGACTTTC. It is translated as CASSVTTGPSGANVLTF.

This clonotype was detected a few times. The gene calls are TRBV29-1 and TRBJ2-7, with 8 bases fitting TRBD1. The CDR3 covers 13 residues. V lost 3 bases and J lost 7; bases outside the gene matches: 8. Germline CDR1 reads SQVTM; CDR2 reads ANQGSEA. The CDR3 loop reads CSVDMDRVGEQYF. The CDR3, as DNA: TGCAGCGTTGACATGGACAGGGTAGGGGAGCAGTACTTC.

V and J are TRBV5-1 and TRBJ2-2, with a weak D call TRBD2 (6 bases). Germline V CDR1 and CDR2: SGHRS, YFSETQ. V was clipped by 5 bases and J by 1 base, with 18 bases between them. The CDR3 extends over 17 amino acids. The CDR3 DNA reads as TGCGCCAGCAGGAGGCTTGTGGGGGACTTGAACACCGGGGAGCTGTTTTTT. This gives the protein CASRRLVGDLNTGELFF.

The gene calls are TRBV7-3 and TRBJ2-7; D is possibly TRBD2 (6 bases). Trimming pared 4 bases from V and 2 bases from J, leaving 12 bases between. Germline V gives CDR1 SGHTA, CDR2 FQGTGA. The CDR3 consists of 14 residues. The CDR3 loop is CASSSSSAPYEQYF. CDR3 nucleotides: TGTGCCAGCAGCTCCTCTAGCGCACCCTACGAGCAGTACTTC.

The V and J genes are TRBV2 and TRBJ2-3; no reliable D call. CDR3 size: 14 residues. Deletions cut 3 bases from V and 2 bases from J, with 9 bases between. Germline V gene sequence: CDR1 SNHLY, CDR2 FYNNEI. CDR3 in DNA: TGTGCCAGCAGTGACTCCAGAGACACAGATACGCAGTATTTT. Translated, it gives CASSDSRDTDTQYF.

Only a few counts were recorded for this clonotype. The rearrangement uses TRBV6-2 or TRBV6-3 and TRBJ2-1; D unclear. This CDR3 is 16 amino acids long. Trimming stripped 8 bases from V and 1 base from J, with 18 bases between. The germline V gene encodes CDR1 MNHEY and CDR2 SVGEGT. The CDR3 nucleotides are TGTGCCAGCGGTTCGACGGATCCATTTTCCTACAATGAGCAGTTCTTC. As protein: CASGSTDPFSYNEQFF.

This clonotype occurred a few times. V and J are TRBV9 and TRBJ2-5; the D gene is possibly TRBD2 (5 bases). Germline CDR1 reads SGDLS; CDR2 reads YYNGEE. The V end was cut by 4 bases, the J end by 6 bases, with 13 bases between. This CDR3 has 13 amino acids. The chain's CDR3 is CASSKDQRQTQYF. Written as DNA, the CDR3 is TGTGCCAGCAGCAAGGACCAGCGGCAGACCCAGTACTTC.

The chain has TRBV12-3 or TRBV12-4 and TRBJ2-7, with 8 bases that match TRBD2. The CDR3 consists of 14 residues. The V gene end was trimmed by 6 bases and the J gene end by 2 bases; junction bases not matched to a gene: 6. CDR3 sequence reads: CASSPGRATYEQYF. DNA of the CDR3: TGTGCCAGCAGCCCCGGGAGGGCGACCTACGAGCAGTACTTC.

This clonotype was seen a handful of times. The rearrangement links TRBV20-1 to TRBJ2-3; D ambiguous. V was pared by 6 bases and J by 11 bases, with 15 bases between. There are 11 residues in the CDR3. Germline lookup yields CDR1 DFQATT and CDR2 SNEGSKA (reference sequence). The CDR3 DNA follows: TGCAGTGCCGGTAGAGGTAGTAAGCAGTATTTT. Protein: CSAGRGSKQYF.